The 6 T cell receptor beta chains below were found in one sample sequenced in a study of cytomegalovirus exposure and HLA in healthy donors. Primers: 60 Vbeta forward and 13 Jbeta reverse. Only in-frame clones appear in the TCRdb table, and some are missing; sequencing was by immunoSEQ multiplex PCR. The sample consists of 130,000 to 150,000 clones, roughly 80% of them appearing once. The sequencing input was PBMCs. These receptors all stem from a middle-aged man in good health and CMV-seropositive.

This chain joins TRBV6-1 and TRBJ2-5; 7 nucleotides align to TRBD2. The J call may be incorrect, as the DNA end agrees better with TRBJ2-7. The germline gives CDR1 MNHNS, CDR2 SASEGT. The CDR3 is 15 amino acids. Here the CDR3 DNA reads TGTGCCAGCAGTGAAGCACTAGCGACCTTCTACGAGCAGTACTTC. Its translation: CASSEALATFYEQYF.

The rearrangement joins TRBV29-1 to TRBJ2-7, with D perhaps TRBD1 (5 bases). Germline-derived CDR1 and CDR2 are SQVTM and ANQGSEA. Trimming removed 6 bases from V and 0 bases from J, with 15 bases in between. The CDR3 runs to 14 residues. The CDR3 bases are TGCAGCGTCCTGAAGGGGTTTTCCTCCTACGAGCAGTACTTC. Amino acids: CSVLKGFSSYEQYF.

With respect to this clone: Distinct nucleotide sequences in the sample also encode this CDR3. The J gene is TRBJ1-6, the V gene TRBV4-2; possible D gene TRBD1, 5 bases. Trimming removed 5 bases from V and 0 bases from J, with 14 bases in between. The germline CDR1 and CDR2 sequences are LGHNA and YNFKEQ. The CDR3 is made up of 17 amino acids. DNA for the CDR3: TGTGCCAGCAGCACCCGGACCGACAGCTCCTATAATTCACCCCTCCACTTT. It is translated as CASSTRTDSSYNSPLHF.

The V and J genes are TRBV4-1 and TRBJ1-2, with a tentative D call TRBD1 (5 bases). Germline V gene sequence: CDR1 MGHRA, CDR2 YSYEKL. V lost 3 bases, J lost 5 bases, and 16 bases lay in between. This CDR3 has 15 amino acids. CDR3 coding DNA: TGCGCCAGCAGCCAGGGGGGACGGATATTTTATGGCTACACCTTC. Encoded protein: CASSQGGRIFYGYTF.

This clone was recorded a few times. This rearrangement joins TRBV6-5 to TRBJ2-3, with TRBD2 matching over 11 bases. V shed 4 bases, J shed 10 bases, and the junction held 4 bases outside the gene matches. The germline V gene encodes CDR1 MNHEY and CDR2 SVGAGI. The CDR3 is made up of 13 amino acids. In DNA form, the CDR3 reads TGTGCCAGCAGTTTCGGGACTAGCGGATCGCAGTATTTT. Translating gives CASSFGTSGSQYF.

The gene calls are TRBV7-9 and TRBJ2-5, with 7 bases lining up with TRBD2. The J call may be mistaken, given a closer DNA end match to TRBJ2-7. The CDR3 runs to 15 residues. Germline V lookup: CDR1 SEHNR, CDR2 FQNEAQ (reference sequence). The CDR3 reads CASSPSAGVDYEQYF. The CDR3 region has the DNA TGTGCCAGCAGCCCGAGTGCGGGGGTGGATTACGAGCAGTACTTC.